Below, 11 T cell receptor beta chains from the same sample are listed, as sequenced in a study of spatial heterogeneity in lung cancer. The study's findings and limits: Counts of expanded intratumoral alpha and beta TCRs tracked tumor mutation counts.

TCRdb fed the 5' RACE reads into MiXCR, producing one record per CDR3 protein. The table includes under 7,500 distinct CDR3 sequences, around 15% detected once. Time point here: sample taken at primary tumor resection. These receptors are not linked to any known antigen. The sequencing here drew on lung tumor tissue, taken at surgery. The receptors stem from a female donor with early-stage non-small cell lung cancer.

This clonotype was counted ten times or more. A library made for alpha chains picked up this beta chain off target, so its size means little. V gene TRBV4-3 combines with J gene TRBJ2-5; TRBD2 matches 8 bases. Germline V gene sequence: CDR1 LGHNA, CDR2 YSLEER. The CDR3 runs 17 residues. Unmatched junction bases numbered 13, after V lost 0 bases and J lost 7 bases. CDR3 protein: CASSQDLRGAGARTQYF. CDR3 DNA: TGCGCCAGCAGCCAAGATTTGCGGGGAGCGGGGGCCAGGACCCAGTACTTC.

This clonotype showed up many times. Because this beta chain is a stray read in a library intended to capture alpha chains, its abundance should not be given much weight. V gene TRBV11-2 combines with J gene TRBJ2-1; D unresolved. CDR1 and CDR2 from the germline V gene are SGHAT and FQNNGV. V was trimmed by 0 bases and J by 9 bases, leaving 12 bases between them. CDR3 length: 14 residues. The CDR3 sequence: CASSLDPFGREQFF. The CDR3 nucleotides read TGTGCCAGCAGCTTAGATCCCTTTGGGCGTGAGCAGTTCTTC.

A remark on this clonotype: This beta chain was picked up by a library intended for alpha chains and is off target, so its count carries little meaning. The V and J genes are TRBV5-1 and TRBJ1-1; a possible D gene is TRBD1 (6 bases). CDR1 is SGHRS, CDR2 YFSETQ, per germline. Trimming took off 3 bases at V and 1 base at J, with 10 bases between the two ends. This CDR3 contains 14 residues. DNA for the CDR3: TGCGCCAGCAGCTGGACAGCCCAGAACACTGAAGCTTTCTTT. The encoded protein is CASSWTAQNTEAFF.

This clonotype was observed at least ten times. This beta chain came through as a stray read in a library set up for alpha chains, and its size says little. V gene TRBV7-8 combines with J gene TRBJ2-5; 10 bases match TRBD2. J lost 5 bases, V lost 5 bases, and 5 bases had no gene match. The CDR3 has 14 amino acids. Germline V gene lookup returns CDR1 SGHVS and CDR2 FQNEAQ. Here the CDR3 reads CASSPRSGGETQYF. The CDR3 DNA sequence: TGTGCCAGCAGCCCACGTAGCGGGGGGGAGACCCAGTACTTC.

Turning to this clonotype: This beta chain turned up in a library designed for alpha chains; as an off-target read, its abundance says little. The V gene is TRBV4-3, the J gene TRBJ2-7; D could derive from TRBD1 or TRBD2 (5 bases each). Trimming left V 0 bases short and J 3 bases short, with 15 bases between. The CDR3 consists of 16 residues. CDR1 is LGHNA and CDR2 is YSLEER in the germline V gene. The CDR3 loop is CASSQDIDSSVYEQYF. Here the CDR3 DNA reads TGCGCCAGCAGCCAAGATATCGACAGTAGCGTCTACGAGCAGTACTTC.

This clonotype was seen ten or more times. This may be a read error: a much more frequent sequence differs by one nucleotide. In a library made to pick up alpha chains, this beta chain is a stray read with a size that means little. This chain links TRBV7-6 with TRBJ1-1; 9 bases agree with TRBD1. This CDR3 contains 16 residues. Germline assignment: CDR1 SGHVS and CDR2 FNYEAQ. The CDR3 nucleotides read TGTGTCAGCGAAGTCGAGGACAGGGGAAATTTTTTTGAAGCTTTCTTT. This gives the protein CVSEVEDRGNFFEAFF.

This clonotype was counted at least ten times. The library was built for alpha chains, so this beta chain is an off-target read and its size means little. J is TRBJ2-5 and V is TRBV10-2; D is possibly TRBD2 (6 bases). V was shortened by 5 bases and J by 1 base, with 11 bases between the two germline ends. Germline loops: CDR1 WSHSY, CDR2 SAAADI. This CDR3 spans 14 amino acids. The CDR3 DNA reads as TGCGCCAGCAGTTTCGGAGGGATCCAAGAGACCCAGTACTTC. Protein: CASSFGGIQETQYF.

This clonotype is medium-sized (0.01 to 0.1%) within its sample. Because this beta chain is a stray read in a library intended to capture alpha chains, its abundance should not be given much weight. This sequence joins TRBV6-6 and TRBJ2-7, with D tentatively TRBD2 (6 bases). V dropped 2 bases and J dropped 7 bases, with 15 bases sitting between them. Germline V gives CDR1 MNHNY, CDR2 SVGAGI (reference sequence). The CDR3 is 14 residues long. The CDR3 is CASSYGRLAYEQYF. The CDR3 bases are TGTGCCAGCAGTTACGGGCGGCTAGCGTATGAGCAGTACTTC.

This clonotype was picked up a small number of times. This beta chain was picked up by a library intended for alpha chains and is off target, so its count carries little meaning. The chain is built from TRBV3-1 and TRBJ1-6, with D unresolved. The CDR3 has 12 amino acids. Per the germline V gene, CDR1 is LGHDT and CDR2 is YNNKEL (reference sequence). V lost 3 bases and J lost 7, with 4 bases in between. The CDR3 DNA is TGTGCCAGCAGCCATCGGAATTCACCCCTCCACTTT. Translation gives CASSHRNSPLHF.

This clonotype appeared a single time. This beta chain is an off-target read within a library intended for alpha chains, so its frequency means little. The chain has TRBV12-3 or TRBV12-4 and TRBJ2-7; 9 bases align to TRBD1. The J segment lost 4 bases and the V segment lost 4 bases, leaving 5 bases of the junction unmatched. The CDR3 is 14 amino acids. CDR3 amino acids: CASSSGTGWYEQYF. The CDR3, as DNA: TGTGCCAGCAGTTCCGGGACAGGGTGGTACGAGCAGTACTTC.

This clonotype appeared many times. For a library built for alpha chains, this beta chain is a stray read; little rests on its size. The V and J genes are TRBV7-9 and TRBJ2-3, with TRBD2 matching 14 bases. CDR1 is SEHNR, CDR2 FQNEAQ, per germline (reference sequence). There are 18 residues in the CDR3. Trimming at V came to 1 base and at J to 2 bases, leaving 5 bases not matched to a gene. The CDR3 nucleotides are TGTGCCAGCAGCTTAGGCGGGACTAGCGGGGGCCTCACAGATACGCAGTATTTT. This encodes CASSLGGTSGGLTDTQYF.